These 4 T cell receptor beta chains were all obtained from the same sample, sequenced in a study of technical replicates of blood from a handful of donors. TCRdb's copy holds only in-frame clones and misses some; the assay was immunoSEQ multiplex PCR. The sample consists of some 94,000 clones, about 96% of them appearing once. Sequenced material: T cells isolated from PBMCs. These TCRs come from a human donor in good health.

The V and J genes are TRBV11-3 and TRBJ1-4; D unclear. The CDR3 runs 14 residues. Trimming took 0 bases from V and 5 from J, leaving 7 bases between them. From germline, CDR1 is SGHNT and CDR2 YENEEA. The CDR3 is CASSLDSANEKLFF. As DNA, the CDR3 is TGTGCCAGCAGCTTAGACAGCGCGAATGAAAAACTGTTTTTT. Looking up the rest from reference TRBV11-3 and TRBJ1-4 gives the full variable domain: EAGVVQSPRYKIIEKKQPVAFWCNPISGHNTLYWYLQNLGQGPELLIRYENEEAVDDSQLPKDRFSAERLKGVDSTLKIQPAELGDSAVYLCASSLDSANEKLFFGSGTQLSVL.

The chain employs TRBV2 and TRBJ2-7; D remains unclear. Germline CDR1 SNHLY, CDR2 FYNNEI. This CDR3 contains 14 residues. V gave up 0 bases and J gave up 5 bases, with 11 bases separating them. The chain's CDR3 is CASSEASMRNEQYF. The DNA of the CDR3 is TGTGCCAGCAGTGAAGCATCTATGAGAAACGAGCAGTACTTC.

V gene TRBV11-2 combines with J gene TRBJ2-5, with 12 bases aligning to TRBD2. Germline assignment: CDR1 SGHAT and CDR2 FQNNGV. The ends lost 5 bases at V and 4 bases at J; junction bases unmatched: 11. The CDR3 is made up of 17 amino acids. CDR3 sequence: CASSPLGLAGGGETQYF. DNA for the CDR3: TGTGCCAGCAGCCCGTTGGGACTAGCGGGCGGCGGAGAGACCCAGTACTTC.

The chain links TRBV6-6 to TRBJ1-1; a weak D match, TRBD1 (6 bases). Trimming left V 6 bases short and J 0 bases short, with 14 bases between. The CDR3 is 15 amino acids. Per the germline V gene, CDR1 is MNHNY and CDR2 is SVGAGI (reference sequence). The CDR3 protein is CASRLNTGLNTEAFF. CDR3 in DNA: TGTGCCAGCAGACTAAACACAGGGCTGAACACTGAAGCTTTCTTT.